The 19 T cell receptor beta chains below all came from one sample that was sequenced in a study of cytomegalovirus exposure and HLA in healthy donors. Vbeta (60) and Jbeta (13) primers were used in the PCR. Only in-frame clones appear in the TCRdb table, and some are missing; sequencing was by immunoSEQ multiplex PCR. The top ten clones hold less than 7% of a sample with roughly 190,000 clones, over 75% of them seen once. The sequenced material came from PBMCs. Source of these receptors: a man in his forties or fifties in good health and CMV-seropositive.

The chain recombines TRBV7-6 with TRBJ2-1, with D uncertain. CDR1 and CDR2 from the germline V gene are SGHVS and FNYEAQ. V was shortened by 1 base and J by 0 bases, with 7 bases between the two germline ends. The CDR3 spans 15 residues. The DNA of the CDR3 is TGTGCCAGCAGCTTAGAGGCTAGCTCCTACAATGAGCAGTTCTTC. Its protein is CASSLEASSYNEQFF.

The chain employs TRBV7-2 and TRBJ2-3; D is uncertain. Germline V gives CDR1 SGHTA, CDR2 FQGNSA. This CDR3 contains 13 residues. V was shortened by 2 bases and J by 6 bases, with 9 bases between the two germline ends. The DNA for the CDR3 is TGTGCCAGCAGCTTAACTATGGCGGATACGCAGTATTTT. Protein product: CASSLTMADTQYF.

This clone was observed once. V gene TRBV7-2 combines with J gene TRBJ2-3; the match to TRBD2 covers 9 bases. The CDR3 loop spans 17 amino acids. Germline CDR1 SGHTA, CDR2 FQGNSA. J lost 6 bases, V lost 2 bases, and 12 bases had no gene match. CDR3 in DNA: TGTGCCAGCAGCTTAATTCCGCGGGGGGGGTCGGTGGATACGCAGTATTTT. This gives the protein CASSLIPRGGSVDTQYF.

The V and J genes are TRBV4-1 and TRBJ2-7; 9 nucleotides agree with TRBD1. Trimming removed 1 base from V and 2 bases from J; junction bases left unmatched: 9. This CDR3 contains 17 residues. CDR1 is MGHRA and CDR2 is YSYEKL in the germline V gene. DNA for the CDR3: TGCGCCAGCAGCCAAGTCCCCGGACAGGGGAAACCCTACGAGCAGTACTTC. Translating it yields CASSQVPGQGKPYEQYF.

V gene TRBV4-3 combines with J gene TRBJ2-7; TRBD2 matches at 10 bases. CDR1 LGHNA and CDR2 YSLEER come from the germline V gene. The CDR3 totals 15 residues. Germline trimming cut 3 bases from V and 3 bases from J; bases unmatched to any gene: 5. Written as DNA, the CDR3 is TGCGCCAGCAGCCATTCTAGCGGGGGCTTCTACGAGCAGTACTTC. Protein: CASSHSSGGFYEQYF.

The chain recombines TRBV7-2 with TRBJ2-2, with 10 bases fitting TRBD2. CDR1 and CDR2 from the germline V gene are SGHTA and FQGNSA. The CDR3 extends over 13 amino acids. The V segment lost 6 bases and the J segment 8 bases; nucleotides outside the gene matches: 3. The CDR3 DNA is TGTGCCAGCAGGTTGGGACTAGCGGGGGAGCTGTTTTTT. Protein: CASRLGLAGELFF.

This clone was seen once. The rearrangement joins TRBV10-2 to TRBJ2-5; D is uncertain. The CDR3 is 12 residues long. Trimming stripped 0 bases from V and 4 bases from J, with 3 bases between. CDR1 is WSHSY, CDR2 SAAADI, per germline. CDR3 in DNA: TGCGCCAGCAGTGAGTCCATAGAGACCCAGTACTTC. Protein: CASSESIETQYF.

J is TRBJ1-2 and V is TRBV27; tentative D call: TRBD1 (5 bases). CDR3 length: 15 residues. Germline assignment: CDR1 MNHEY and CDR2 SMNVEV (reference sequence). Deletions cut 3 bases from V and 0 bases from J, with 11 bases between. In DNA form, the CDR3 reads TGTGCCAGCAGTTTTTCGGACACCTCTAACTATGGCTACACCTTC. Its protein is CASSFSDTSNYGYTF.

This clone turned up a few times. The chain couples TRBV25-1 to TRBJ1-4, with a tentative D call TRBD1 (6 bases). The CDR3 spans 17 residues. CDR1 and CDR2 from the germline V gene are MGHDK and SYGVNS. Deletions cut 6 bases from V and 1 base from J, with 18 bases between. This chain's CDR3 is CASRVRTADRTNEKLFF. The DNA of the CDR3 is TGTGCCAGCAGAGTCAGGACAGCCGACAGAACTAATGAAAAACTGTTTTTT. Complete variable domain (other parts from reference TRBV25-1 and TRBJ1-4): EADIYQTPRYLVIGTGKKITLECSQTMGHDKMYWYQQDPGMELHLIHYSYGVNSTEKGDLSSESTVSRIRTEHFPLTLESARPSHTSQYLCASRVRTADRTNEKLFFGSGTQLSVL.

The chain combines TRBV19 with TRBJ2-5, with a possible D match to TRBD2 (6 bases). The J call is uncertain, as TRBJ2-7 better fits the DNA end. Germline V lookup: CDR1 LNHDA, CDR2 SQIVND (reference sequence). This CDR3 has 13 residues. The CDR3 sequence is CASSSGARYEQYF. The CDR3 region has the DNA TGTGCCAGTAGTAGCGGGGCGCGCTACGAGCAGTACTTC.

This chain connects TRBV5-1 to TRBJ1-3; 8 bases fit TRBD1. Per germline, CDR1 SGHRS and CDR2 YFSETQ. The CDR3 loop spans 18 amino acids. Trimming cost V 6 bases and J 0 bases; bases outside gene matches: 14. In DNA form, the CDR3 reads TGCGCCAGCAAAACCGGGACAGGCGCCGCGAGCTCTGGAAACACCATATATTTT. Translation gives CASKTGTGAASSGNTIYF.

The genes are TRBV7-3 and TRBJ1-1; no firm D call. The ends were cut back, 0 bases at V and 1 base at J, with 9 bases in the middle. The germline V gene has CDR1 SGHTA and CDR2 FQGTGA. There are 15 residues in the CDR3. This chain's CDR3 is CASSLTRVRNTEAFF. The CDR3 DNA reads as TGTGCCAGCAGCTTAACGCGGGTTCGGAACACTGAAGCTTTCTTT.

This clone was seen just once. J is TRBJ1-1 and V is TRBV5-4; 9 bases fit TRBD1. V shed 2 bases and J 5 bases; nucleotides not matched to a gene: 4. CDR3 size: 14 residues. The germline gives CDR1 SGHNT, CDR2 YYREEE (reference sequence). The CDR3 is CASSLQGAWTEAFF. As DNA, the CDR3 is TGTGCCAGCAGCTTACAGGGGGCTTGGACTGAAGCTTTCTTT.

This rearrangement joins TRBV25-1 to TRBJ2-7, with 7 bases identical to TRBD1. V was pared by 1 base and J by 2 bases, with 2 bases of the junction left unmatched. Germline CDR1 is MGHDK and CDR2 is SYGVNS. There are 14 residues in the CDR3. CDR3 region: CASSELGQPYEQYF. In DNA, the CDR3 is TGTGCCAGCAGTGAATTGGGACAGCCCTACGAGCAGTACTTC.

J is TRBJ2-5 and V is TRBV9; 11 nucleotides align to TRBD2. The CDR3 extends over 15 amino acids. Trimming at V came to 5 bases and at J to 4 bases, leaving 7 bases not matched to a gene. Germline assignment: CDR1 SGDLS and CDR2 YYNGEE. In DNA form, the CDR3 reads TGTGCCAGCAGTCTTAGCGGGGGGGCCCGAGAGACCCAGTACTTC. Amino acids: CASSLSGGARETQYF.

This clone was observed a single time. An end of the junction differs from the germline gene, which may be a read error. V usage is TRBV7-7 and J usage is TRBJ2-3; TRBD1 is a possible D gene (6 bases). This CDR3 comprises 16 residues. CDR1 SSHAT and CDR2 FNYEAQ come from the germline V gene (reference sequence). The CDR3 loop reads CASSLGVNRAGDTQYF. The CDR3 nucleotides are TGTGCTAGCAGCTTAGGCGTTAACAGGGCTGGAGATACGCAGTATTTT.

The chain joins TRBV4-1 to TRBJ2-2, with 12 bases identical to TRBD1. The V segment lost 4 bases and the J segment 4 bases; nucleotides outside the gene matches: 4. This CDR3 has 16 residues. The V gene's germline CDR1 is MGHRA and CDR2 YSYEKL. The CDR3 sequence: CASSPGDRGPTGELFF. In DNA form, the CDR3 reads TGCGCCAGCAGCCCTGGGGACAGGGGGCCCACCGGGGAGCTGTTTTTT.

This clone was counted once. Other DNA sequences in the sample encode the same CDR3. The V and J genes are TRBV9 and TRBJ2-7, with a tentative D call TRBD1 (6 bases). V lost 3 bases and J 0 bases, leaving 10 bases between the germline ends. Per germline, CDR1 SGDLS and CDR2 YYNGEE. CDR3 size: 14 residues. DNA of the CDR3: TGTGCCAGCAGCGGGGGGCCCAGCTCCTACGAGCAGTACTTC. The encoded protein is CASSGGPSSYEQYF.

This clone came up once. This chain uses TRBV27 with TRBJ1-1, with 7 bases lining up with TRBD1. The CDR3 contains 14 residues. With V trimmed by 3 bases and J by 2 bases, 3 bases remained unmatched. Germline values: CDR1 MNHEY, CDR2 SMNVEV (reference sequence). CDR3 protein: CASSFQGDNTEAFF. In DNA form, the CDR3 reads TGTGCCAGCAGTTTTCAGGGGGATAACACTGAAGCTTTCTTT.